The clone carrying this T cell receptor (beta chain) occurred a few times. The antigen remains unidentified. Germline assignment: CDR1 SGHAT and CDR2 FQNNGV. The CDR3 loop spans 16 amino acids. V was shortened by 2 bases and J by 0 bases, with 10 bases between the two germline ends. The cDNA had a unique molecular identifier and a template-switch universal primer site. TCRdb reprocessed the 5' RACE reads with MiXCR, giving one entry per CDR3 protein. The sample shows hundreds of thousands of distinct CDR3 sequences, about a fifth of them seen only once. This specimen belongs to a study of identical twins. Whole-study findings and limits: Not following the same donors, the study drew its conclusions from cross-sectional statistical analysis. The abundant beta clonotypes from cord blood had fewer insertions, and memory repertoires had none of this.

The sample was also reused in another study, on yellow fever vaccine responses in identical twins.

This sequence joins TRBV11-2 and TRBJ2-2; D possibly corresponds to TRBD1 (6 bases). The receptor was derived from a woman between 18 and 29 years old in good health. Material for sequencing was CD4+ T cells sorted from blood. CDR3: CASSLIRGSNTGELFF. The CDR3 bases are TGTGCCAGCAGCTTAATCAGGGGCTCGAACACCGGGGAGCTGTTTTTT.